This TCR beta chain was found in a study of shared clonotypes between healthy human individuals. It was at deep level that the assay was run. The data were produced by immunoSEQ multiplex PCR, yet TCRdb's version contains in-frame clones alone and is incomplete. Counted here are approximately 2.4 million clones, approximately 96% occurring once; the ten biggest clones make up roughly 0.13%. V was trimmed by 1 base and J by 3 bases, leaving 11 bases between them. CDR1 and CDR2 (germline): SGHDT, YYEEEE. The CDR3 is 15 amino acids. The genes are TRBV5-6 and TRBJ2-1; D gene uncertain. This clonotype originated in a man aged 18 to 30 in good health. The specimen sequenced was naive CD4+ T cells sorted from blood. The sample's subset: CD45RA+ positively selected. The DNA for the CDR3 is TGTGCCAGCAGCTTGTTTGGGGTTAACTACAATGAGCAGTTCTTC. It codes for CASSLFGVNYNEQFF.